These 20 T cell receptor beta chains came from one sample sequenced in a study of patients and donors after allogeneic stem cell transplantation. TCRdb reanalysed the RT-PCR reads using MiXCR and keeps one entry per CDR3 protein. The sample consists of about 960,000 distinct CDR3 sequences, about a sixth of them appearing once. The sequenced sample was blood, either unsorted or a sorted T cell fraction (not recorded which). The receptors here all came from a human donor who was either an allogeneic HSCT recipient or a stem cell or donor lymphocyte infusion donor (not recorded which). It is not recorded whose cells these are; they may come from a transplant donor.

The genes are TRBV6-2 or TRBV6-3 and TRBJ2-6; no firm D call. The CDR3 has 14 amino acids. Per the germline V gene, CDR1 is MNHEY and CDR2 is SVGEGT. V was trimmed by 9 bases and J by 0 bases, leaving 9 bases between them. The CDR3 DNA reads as TGTGCCAGTGTTCAGAGCTCTGGGGCCAACGTCCTGACTTTC. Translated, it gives CASVQSSGANVLTF.

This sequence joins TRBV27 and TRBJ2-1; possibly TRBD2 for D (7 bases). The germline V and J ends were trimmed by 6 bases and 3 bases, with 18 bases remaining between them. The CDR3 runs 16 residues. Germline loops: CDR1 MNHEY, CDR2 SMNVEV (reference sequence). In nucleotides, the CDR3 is TGTGCCAGCAGCTCAATTGGGGGGGCCCACTACAATGAGCAGTTCTTC. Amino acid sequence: CASSSIGGAHYNEQFF.

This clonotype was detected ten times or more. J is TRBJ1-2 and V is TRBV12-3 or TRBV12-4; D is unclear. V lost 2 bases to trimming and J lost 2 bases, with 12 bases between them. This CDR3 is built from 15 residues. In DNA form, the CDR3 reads TGTGCCAGCAGTTTACCGTGGAACAGAAACTATGGCTACACCTTC. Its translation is CASSLPWNRNYGYTF.

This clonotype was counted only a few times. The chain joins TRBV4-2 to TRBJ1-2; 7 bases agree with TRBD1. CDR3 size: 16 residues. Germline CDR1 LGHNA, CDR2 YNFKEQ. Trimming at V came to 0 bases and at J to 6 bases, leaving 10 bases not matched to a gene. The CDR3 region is CASSQDLGRGVDGYTF. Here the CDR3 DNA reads TGTGCCAGCAGCCAAGATCTCGGCAGGGGGGTCGATGGCTACACCTTC.

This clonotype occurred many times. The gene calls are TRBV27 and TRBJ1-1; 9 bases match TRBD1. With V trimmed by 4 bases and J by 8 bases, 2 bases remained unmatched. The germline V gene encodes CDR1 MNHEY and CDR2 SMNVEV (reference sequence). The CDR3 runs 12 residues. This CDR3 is CASSSGQGEAFF. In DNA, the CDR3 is TGTGCCAGCAGTTCTGGACAGGGGGAAGCTTTCTTT.

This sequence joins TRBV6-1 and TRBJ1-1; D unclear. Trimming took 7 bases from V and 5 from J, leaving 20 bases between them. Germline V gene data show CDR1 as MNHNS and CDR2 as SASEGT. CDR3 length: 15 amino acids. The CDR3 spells CASMRGRQRGTEAFF. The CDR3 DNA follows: TGTGCCAGCATGCGAGGGAGGCAGAGAGGAACTGAAGCTTTCTTT.

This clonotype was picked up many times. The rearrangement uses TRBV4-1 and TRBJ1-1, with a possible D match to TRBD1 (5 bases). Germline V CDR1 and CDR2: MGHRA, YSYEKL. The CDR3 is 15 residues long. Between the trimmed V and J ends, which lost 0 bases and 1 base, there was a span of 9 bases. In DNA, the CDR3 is TGCGCCAGCAGCCAAGATCAGGGCAGGAACACTGAAGCTTTCTTT. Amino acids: CASSQDQGRNTEAFF.

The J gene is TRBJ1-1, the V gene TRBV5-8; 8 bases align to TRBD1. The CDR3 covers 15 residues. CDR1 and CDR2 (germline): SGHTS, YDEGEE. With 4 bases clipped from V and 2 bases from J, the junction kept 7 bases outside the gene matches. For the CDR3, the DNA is TGTGCCAGCAGCAAAAAGACAGGGGCCAACACTGAAGCTTTCTTT. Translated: CASSKKTGANTEAFF.

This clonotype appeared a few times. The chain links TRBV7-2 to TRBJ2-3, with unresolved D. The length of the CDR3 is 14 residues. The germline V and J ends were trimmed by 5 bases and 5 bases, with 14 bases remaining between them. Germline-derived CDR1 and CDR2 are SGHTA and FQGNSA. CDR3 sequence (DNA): TGTGCCAGCAGCCCCCGGAGTCGCGGAGATACGCAGTATTTT. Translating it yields CASSPRSRGDTQYF.

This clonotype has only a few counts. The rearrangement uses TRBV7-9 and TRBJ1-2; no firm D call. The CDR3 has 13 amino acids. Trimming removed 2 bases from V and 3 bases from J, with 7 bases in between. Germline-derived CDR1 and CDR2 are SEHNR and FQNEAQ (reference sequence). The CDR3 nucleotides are TGTGCCAGCAGCTTACAGAGCTACTATGGCTACACCTTC. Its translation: CASSLQSYYGYTF.

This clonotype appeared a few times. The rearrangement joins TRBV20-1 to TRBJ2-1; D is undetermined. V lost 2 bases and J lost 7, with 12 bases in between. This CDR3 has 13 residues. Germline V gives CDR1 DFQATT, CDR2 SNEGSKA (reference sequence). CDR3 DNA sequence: TGCAGTGCTAGATCGACCTTGGGGAATGAGCAGTTCTTC. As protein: CSARSTLGNEQFF.

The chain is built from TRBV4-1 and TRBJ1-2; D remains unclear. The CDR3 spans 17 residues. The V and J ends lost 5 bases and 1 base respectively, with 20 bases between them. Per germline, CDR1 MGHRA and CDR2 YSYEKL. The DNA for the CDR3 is TGCGCCAGCAGCAACCCCCAGACCAGAATCCATAACTATGGCTACACCTTC. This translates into CASSNPQTRIHNYGYTF.

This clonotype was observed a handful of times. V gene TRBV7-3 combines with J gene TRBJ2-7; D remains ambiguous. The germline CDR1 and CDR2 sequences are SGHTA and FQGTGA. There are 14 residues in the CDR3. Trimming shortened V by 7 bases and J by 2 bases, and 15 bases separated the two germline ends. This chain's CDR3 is CASNVHQIPYEQYF. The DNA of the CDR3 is TGTGCCAGCAACGTTCACCAGATACCCTACGAGCAGTACTTC.

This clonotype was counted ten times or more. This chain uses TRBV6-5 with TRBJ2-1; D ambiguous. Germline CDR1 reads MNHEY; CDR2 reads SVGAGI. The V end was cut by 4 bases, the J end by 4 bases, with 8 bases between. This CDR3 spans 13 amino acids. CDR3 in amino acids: CASSLSWYNEQFF. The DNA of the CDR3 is TGTGCCAGCAGTTTAAGCTGGTACAATGAGCAGTTCTTC.

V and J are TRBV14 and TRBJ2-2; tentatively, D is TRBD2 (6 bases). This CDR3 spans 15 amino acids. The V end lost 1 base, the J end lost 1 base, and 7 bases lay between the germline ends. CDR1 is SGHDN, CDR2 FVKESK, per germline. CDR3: CASSQVSGNTGELFF. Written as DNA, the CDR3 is TGTGCCAGCAGCCAAGTTAGCGGGAACACCGGGGAGCTGTTTTTT.

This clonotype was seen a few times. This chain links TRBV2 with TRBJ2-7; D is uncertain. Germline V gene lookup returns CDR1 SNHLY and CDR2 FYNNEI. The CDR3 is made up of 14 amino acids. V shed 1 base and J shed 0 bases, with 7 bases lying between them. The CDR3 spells CASSEDGLSYEQYF. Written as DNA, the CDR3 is TGTGCCAGCAGTGAAGATGGTCTCTCCTACGAGCAGTACTTC.

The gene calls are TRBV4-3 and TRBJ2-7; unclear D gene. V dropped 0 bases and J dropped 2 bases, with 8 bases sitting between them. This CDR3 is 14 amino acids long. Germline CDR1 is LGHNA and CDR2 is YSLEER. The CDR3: CASSQDASAYEQYF. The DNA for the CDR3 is TGCGCCAGCAGCCAAGATGCATCGGCCTACGAGCAGTACTTC.

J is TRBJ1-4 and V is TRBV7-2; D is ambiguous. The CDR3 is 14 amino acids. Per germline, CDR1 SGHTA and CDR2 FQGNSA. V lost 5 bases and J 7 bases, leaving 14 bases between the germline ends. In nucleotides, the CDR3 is TGTGCCAGCAGCCTAATGGGATTGGGTGAAAAACTGTTTTTT. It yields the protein CASSLMGLGEKLFF.

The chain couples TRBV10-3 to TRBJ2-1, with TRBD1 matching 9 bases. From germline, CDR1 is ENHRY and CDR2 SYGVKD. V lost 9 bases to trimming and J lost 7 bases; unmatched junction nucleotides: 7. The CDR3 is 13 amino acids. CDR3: CAMLGQGNNEQFF. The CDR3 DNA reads TGTGCCATGCTGGGACAGGGTAATAATGAGCAGTTCTTC.

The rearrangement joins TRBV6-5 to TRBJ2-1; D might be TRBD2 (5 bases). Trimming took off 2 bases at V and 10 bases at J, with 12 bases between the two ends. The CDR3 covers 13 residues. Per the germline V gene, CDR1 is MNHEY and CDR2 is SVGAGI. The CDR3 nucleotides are TGTGCCAGCAGTTACATCGGAGGCGTAGAGCAGTTCTTC. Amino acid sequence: CASSYIGGVEQFF.